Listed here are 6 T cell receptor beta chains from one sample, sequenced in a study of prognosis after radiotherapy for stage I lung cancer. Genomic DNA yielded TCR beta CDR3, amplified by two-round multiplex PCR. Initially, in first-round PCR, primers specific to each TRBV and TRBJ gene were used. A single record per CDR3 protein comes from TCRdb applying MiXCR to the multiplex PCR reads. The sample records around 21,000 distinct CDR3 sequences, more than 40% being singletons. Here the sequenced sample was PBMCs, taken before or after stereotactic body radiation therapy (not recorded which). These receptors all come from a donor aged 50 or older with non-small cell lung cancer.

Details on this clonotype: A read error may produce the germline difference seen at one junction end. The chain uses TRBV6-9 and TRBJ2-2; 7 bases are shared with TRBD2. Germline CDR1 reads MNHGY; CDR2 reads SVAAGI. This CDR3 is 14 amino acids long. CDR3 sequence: CTSSSAGRAGELLF. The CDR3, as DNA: TGTACCAGCAGTTCAGCGGGAAGGGCCGGGGAGCTGCTTTTT.

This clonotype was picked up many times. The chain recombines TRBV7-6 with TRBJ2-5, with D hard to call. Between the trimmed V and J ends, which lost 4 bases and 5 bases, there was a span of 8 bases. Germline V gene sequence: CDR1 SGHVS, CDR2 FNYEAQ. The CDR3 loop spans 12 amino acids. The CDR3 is CASSSPRETQYF. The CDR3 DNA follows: TGTGCCAGCAGCTCCCCCAGGGAGACCCAGTACTTC. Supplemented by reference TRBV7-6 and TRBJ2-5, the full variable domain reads GAGVSQSPRYKVTKRGQDVALRCDPISGHVSLYWYRQALGQGPEFLTYFNYEAQQDKSGLPNDRFSAERPEGSISTLTIQRTEQRDSAMYRCASSSPRETQYFGPGTRLLVL.

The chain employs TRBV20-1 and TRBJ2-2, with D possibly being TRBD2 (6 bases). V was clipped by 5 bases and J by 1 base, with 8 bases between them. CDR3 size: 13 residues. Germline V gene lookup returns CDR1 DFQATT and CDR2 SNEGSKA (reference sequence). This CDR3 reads CSAGTGNTGELFF. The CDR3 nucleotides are TGCAGTGCTGGGACTGGGAACACCGGGGAGCTGTTTTTT.

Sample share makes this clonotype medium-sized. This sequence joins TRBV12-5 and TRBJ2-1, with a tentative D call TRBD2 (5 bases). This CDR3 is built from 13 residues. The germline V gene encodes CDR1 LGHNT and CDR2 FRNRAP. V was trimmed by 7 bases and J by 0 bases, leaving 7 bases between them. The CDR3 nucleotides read TGTGCTAGTGCAGCGGACTCCTACAATGAGCAGTTCTTC. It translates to CASAADSYNEQFF.

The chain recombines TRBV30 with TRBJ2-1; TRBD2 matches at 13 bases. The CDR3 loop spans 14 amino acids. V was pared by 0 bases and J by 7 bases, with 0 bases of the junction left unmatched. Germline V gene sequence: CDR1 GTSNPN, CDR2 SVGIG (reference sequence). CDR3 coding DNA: TGTGCCTGGAGTGTACTAGCGGGAGGGAATGAGCAGTTCTTC. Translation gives CAWSVLAGGNEQFF.

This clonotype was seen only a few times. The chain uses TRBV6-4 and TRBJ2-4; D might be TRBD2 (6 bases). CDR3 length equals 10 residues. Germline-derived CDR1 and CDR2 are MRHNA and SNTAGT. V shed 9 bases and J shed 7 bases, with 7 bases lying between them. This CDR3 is CASGGNIQYF. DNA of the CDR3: TGTGCCAGTGGGGGGAACATTCAGTACTTC.